This T cell receptor (beta chain) was recorded in a study of T cell changes during pregnancy in multiple sclerosis. The CDR3 totals 14 residues. V lost 5 bases and J lost 6; bases outside the gene matches: 5. Germline CDR1 KGHSH, CDR2 LQKENI. Some clones are missing from TCRdb's copy, which holds only in-frame ones; the method was immunoSEQ multiplex PCR. The data show around 41,000 clones, roughly 88% seen once. Sequencing was performed on PBMCs (not recorded whether the cells were cultured). V is TRBV18 and J is TRBJ1-5; the match to TRBD1 covers 9 bases. This clonotype was sampled from a female donor with multiple sclerosis, enrolled in a pregnancy study. CDR3: CASSKRQGGQPQHF. The CDR3 DNA reads as TGTGCCAGCTCAAAACGACAGGGGGGTCAGCCCCAGCATTTT.